Below are 5 T cell receptor beta chains sequenced from a single sample in a study of immune evolution from preneoplasia to lung adenocarcinoma. The repertoire was sequenced with immunoSEQ multiplex PCR; TCRdb's copy has only in-frame clones and lacks some. Seen here are 9,500 to 11,000 clones, roughly 74% observed once, and the top ten hold about 4.9%. Sequences were obtained from FFPE minimally invasive lung adenocarcinoma tissue. The receptors were gathered from a person between 70 and 80 years old with lung adenocarcinoma.

This chain links TRBV7-9 with TRBJ1-4; D call uncertain. V was cut by 7 bases and J by 0 bases, with 24 bases left in between. Germline values: CDR1 SEHNR, CDR2 FQNEAQ (reference sequence). There are 19 residues in the CDR3. The CDR3 spells CASTHYLTAAFATNEKLFF. CDR3 coding DNA: TGTGCCAGCACCCACTACCTTACAGCCGCATTTGCAACTAATGAAAAACTGTTTTTT.

This clone turned up a few times. V and J are TRBV25-1 and TRBJ1-1, with TRBD1 identical over 8 bases. CDR3 length: 13 residues. The trim removed 5 bases at V and 3 bases at J, leaving 2 bases unmatched. Germline V lookup: CDR1 MGHDK, CDR2 SYGVNS. CDR3 loop: CASSTQGDTEAFF. CDR3 DNA: TGTGCCAGCAGTACACAGGGGGACACTGAAGCTTTCTTT.

This chain uses TRBV11-2 with TRBJ2-1; D is unresolved. CDR1 is SGHAT and CDR2 is FQNNGV in the germline V gene. Trimming removed 2 bases at V and 4 bases at J, with 9 bases between. The CDR3 has 14 amino acids. The DNA for the CDR3 is TGTGCCAGCAGCTTATTTGGCAAATACAATGAGCAGTTCTTC. This gives the protein CASSLFGKYNEQFF.

The V gene is TRBV7-9, the J gene TRBJ2-2; D not resolved. This CDR3 spans 15 amino acids. The V and J ends lost 2 bases and 9 bases respectively, with 16 bases between them. The germline CDR1 and CDR2 sequences are SEHNR and FQNEAQ (reference sequence). The DNA for the CDR3 is TGTGCCAGCAGCTTATCGGTTTTTGGTACCCGGGAGCTGTTTTTT. Its translation: CASSLSVFGTRELFF.

The rearrangement uses TRBV30 and TRBJ1-2; D not certain. This CDR3 is built from 13 residues. Germline V gene lookup returns CDR1 GTSNPN and CDR2 SVGIG (reference sequence). V was shortened by 3 bases and J by 4 bases, with 12 bases between the two germline ends. This CDR3 reads CAWSRRVAYGYTF. CDR3 nucleotide sequence: TGTGCCTGGAGCCGGAGGGTGGCCTATGGCTACACCTTC.